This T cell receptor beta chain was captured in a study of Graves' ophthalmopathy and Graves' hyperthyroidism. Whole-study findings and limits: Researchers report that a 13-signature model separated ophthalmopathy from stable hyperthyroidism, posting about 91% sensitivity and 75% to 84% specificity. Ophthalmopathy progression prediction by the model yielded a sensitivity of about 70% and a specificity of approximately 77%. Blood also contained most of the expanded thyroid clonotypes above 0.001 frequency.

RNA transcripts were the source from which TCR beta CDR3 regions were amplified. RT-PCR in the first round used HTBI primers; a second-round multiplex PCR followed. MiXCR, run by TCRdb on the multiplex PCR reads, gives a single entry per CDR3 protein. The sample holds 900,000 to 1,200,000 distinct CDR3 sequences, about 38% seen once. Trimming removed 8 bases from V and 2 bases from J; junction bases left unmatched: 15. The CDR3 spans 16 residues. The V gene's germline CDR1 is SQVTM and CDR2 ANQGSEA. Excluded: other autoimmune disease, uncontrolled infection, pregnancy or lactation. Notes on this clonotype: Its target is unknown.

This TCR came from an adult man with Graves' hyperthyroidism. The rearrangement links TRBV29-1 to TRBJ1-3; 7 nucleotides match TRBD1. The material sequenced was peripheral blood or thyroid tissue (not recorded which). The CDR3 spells CSRESGGVYAGNTIYF. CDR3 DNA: TGCAGCAGAGAATCAGGGGGTGTATACGCTGGAAACACCATATATTTT.